The rows below give T cell receptor beta chains drawn from one sample of a study of blood T cell repertoires in COVID-19. Sequencing was performed with immunoSEQ multiplex PCR; in TCRdb, only in-frame clones are kept and a portion is missing. Of 45,000 to 50,000 clones listed, more than 80% were seen once; the top ten hold less than 9.5%. The sample taken for sequencing was peripheral blood. These receptors all come from a man older than 75 in a cohort sampled during active COVID-19. The CDR3 runs from the conserved cysteine through the conserved F or W. The D gene is left open where the match is weak. The size entry is marked missing in some rows and otherwise reads once, few, many or a size class.

V gene	J gene	D gene	clone size	CDR3 protein	CDR3 DNA
TRBV9	TRBJ2-2	-	-	CASSVISTGELFF	TGTGCCAGCAGCGTAATCAGCACCGGGGAGCTGTTTTTT
TRBV5-1	TRBJ2-3	-	-	CASSLPRSTDTQYF	TGCGCCAGCAGCTTGCCCAGGAGCACAGATACGCAGTATTTT
TRBV11-2	TRBJ2-2	-	-	CASSPSADFRNTGELFF	TGTGCCAGCAGTCCTTCAGCGGATTTTAGGAACACCGGGGAGCTGTTTTTT
TRBV5-1	TRBJ2-2	TRBD2	-	CASSLPASGGRRTGELFF	TGCGCCAGCAGCTTGCCGGCTAGCGGGGGGCGTCGCACCGGGGAGCTGTTTTTT
TRBV19	TRBJ1-5	TRBD1	-	CASSRDRNQPQHF	TGTGCCAGTAGTAGGGACAGGAATCAGCCCCAGCATTTT
TRBV5-1	TRBJ1-6	TRBD1	-	CASSVGQAASNSPLHF	TGCGCCAGCAGCGTAGGACAGGCGGCTAGTAATTCACCCCTCCACTTT
TRBV12-3/TRBV12-4	TRBJ1-1	-	few	CASSFSRTEAFF	TGTGCCAGCAGTTTCTCTCGCACTGAAGCTTTCTTT
TRBV30	TRBJ1-1	-	-	CAWSGPTGLDEAFF	TGTGCCTGGAGTGGCCCAACAGGGCTGGATGAAGCTTTCTTT
TRBV28	TRBJ1-2	-	-	CASSLEDNRKFYGYTF	TGTGCCAGCAGTTTAGAAGATAACAGAAAATTCTATGGCTACACCTTC
TRBV29-1	TRBJ2-7	TRBD1	-	CSVESQGKREQYF	TGCAGCGTTGAGTCACAGGGGAAGCGCGAGCAGTACTTC
TRBV10-3	TRBJ1-5	TRBD1	-	CAISEDRGRGNQPQHF	TGTGCCATCAGTGAAGACAGGGGCAGGGGCAATCAGCCCCAGCATTTT
TRBV7-8	TRBJ2-5	TRBD1	-	CASSPQQGVKSWRETQYF	TGTGCCAGCAGCCCGCAACAGGGGGTCAAGTCATGGAGAGAGACCCAGTACTTC
TRBV18	TRBJ2-7	TRBD1	-	CASSTGQGVLYEQYF	TGTGCCAGCTCTACGGGACAGGGGGTGCTCTACGAGCAGTACTTC
TRBV28	TRBJ1-5	-	-	CASSLFQQGGQPQHF	TGTGCCAGCAGTTTATTTCAGCAAGGGGGTCAGCCCCAGCATTTT